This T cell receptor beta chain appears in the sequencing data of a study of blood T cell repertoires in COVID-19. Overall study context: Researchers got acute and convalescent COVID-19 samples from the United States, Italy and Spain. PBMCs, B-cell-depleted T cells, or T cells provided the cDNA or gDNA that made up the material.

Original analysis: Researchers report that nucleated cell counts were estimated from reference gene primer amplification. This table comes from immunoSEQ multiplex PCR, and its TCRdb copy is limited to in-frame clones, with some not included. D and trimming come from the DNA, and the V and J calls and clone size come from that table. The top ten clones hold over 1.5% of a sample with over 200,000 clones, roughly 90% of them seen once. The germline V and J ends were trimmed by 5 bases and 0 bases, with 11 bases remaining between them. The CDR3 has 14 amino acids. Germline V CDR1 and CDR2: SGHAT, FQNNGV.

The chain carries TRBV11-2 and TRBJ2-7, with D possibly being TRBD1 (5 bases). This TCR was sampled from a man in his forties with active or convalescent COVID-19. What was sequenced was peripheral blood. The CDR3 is CASSLQVSSYEQYF. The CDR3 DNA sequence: TGTGCCAGCAGCCTACAGGTTAGCTCCTACGAGCAGTACTTC.